The rows below give T cell receptor beta chains drawn from one sample of a study of blood T cell repertoires in COVID-19. Produced via immunoSEQ multiplex PCR; TCRdb's table is partial and in-frame only. Among around 300,000 clones listed, 90% were seen once. The sequencing input was peripheral blood. Every receptor here comes from a woman aged 25 to 39 with COVID-19, enrolled during active disease. Both conserved end residues are part of each CDR3. A D gene is named only where the DNA matches it firmly. The listing skips clone size in some rows; elsewhere it reads once, few, many or a size class.

D: TRBD1; size: -; J: TRBJ2-5; V: TRBV7-9; CDR3: CASSADRVQTQYF; DNA: TGTGCCAGCAGCGCCGACAGGGTGCAGACCCAGTACTTC
D: -; size: -; J: TRBJ1-1; V: TRBV2; CDR3: CASTPGYMNTEAFF; DNA: TGTGCCAGCACTCCGGGATACATGAACACTGAAGCTTTCTTT
D: -; size: -; J: TRBJ1-1; V: TRBV4-1; CDR3: CASSHPLGDSRNTEAFF; DNA: TGCGCCAGCAGCCACCCCTTGGGGGACTCCAGGAACACTGAAGCTTTCTTT
D: TRBD2; size: -; J: TRBJ2-5; V: TRBV29-1; CDR3: CSVGLAGGLGETQYF; DNA: TGCAGCGTCGGACTAGCGGGAGGGCTTGGGGAGACCCAGTACTTC
D: TRBD2; size: -; J: TRBJ2-2; V: TRBV4-3; CDR3: CASSQEASGRAGTGELFF; DNA: TGCGCCAGCAGCCAAGAAGCTAGCGGGAGGGCGGGCACCGGGGAGCTGTTTTTT
D: TRBD2; size: -; J: TRBJ2-1; V: TRBV30; CDR3: CAWSVGGRPNEQFF; DNA: TGTGCCTGGAGTGTAGGCGGGAGACCCAATGAGCAGTTCTTC
D: -; size: few; J: TRBJ2-7; V: TRBV7-9; CDR3: CASSLTYEQYF; DNA: TGTGCCAGCAGCCTTACCTACGAGCAGTACTTC
D: TRBD1; size: -; J: TRBJ1-5; V: TRBV11-2; CDR3: CASSLSGTAYDQPQHF; DNA: TGTGCCAGCAGCTTAAGTGGGACAGCATATGATCAGCCCCAGCATTTT
D: TRBD1; size: -; J: TRBJ2-1; V: TRBV5-1; CDR3: CASTPDRVGYNEQFF; DNA: TGCGCCAGCACCCCAGACAGGGTTGGGTACAATGAGCAGTTCTTC
D: -; size: -; J: TRBJ1-6; V: TRBV4-1; CDR3: CASSSRRGLGISPLHF; DNA: TGCGCCAGCAGCTCACGGAGGGGCCTTGGTATCTCACCCCTCCACTTT
D: -; size: -; J: TRBJ1-4; V: TRBV30; CDR3: CAWASTGTLNEKLFF; DNA: TGTGCCTGGGCCTCTACCGGGACACTCAATGAAAAACTGTTTTTT
D: -; size: -; J: TRBJ1-2; V: TRBV6-1; CDR3: CASSEAPYRVGLYGYTF; DNA: TGTGCCAGCAGTGAAGCGCCGTACAGGGTAGGGCTATATGGCTACACCTTC
D: TRBD1; size: -; J: TRBJ1-4; V: TRBV24-1; CDR3: CATSDPGQGATNEKLFF; DNA: TGTGCCACCAGTGATCCCGGACAGGGTGCAACTAATGAAAAACTGTTTTTT
D: TRBD2; size: -; J: TRBJ2-3; V: TRBV29-1; CDR3: CSAGLAGTSTDTQYF; DNA: TGCAGCGCTGGACTAGCGGGGACTAGCACAGATACGCAGTATTTT
D: -; size: -; J: TRBJ1-4; V: TRBV5-1; CDR3: CASSGQHNEKLFF; DNA: TGCGCCAGCAGCGGACAGCATAATGAAAAACTGTTTTTT
D: TRBD2; size: -; J: TRBJ2-1; V: TRBV4-1; CDR3: CASSPLRGDNEQFF; DNA: TGCGCCAGCAGCCCCCTGCGGGGGGATAATGAGCAGTTCTTC
D: -; size: -; J: TRBJ2-3; V: TRBV7-9; CDR3: CASSTSPTDTQYF; DNA: TGTGCCAGCAGCACCAGTCCCACAGATACGCAGTATTTT
D: TRBD1; size: once; J: TRBJ1-5; V: TRBV11-2; CDR3: CASSQGIDRVGQPQHF; DNA: TGTGCCAGCAGCCAGGGGATAGACAGGGTTGGTCAGCCCCAGCATTTT
D: TRBD1; size: -; J: TRBJ1-6; V: TRBV2; CDR3: CASTDRGGSGSPLHF; DNA: TGTGCCAGCACCGACAGGGGGGGATCGGGTTCACCCCTCCACTTT
D: TRBD1; size: -; J: TRBJ2-7; V: TRBV2; CDR3: CASSLAQGASYEQYF; DNA: TGTGCCAGCAGCTTAGCCCAGGGGGCCTCCTACGAGCAGTACTTC
D: TRBD2; size: -; J: TRBJ2-7; V: TRBV5-1; CDR3: CASSLALAGGPSYEQYF; DNA: TGCGCCAGCAGCTTGGCACTAGCGGGAGGGCCCTCCTACGAGCAGTACTTC
D: TRBD2; size: -; J: TRBJ2-1; V: TRBV24-1; CDR3: CATSDPTSGTSNEQFF; DNA: TGTGCCACCAGTGATCCAACCTCCGGGACTAGCAATGAGCAGTTCTTC
D: -; size: -; J: TRBJ2-1; V: TRBV9; CDR3: CASSVGGAGHLLYNEQFF; DNA: TGTGCCAGCAGCGTAGGAGGAGCGGGTCACCTTCTCTACAATGAGCAGTTCTTC
D: TRBD1; size: -; J: TRBJ1-2; V: TRBV29-1; CDR3: CSVDDRGPYGYTF; DNA: TGCAGCGTGGACGACAGGGGGCCGTATGGCTACACCTTC
D: -; size: -; J: TRBJ2-1; V: TRBV24-1; CDR3: CATGGSRGSSYNEQFF; DNA: TGTGCCACCGGAGGGTCGAGAGGAAGCTCCTACAATGAGCAGTTCTTC
D: TRBD1; size: -; J: TRBJ1-2; V: TRBV30; CDR3: CAWSVGQVTNYGYTF; DNA: TGTGCCTGGAGTGTGGGACAGGTGACTAACTATGGCTACACCTTC
D: TRBD1; size: -; J: TRBJ2-1; V: TRBV18; CDR3: CASSPPGQDQDEQFF; DNA: TGTGCCAGCTCACCACCGGGACAGGATCAAGATGAGCAGTTCTTC
D: -; size: -; J: TRBJ2-2; V: TRBV19; CDR3: CASSIDHRATGELFF; DNA: TGTGCCAGTAGTATAGATCACAGAGCCACCGGGGAGCTGTTTTTT
D: -; size: -; J: TRBJ2-7; V: TRBV2; CDR3: CATSRDTTYEQYF; DNA: TGTGCCACCTCCCGGGACACAACCTACGAGCAGTACTTC